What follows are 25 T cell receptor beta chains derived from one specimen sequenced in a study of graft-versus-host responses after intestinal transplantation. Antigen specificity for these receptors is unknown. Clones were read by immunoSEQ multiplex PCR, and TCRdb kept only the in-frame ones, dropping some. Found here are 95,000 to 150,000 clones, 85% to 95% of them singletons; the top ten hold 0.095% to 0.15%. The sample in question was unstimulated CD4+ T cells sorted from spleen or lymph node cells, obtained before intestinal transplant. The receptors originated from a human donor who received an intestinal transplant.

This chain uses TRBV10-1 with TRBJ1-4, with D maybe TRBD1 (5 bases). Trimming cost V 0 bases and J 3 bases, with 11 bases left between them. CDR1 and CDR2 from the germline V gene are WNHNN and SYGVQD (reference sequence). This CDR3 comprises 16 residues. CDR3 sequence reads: CASSESGKGPNEKLFF. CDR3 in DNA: TGCGCCAGCAGTGAGTCAGGGAAGGGACCTAATGAAAAACTGTTTTTT.

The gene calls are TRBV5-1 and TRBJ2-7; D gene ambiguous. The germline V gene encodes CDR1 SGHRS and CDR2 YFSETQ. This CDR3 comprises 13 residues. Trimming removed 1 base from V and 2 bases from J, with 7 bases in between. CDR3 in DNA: TGCGCCAGCAGCTTGACGGCAGCCTACGAGCAGTACTTC. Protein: CASSLTAAYEQYF.

The CDR3 coding sequence is TGTGCCAGCAGTTTAGGGGGTGGGAATCAGCCCCAGCATTTT. As protein: CASSLGGGNQPQHF. This sequence joins TRBV27 and TRBJ1-5, with D maybe TRBD1 (5 bases). Between the trimmed V and J ends, which lost 2 bases and 4 bases, there was a span of 9 bases. This CDR3 region has 14 residues. The germline CDR1 and CDR2 sequences are MNHEY and SMNVEV (reference sequence).

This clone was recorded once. The CDR3 protein is CASSVDVRVYEQYF. In nucleotides, the CDR3 is TGTGCCAGCAGCGTAGATGTGAGAGTGTACGAGCAGTACTTC. This chain uses TRBV9 with TRBJ2-5, with no clear D. The better agreement between TRBJ2-7 and the DNA end casts doubt on the J call. Looked up from germline, CDR1 is SGDLS and CDR2 is YYNGEE. This CDR3 has 14 amino acids.

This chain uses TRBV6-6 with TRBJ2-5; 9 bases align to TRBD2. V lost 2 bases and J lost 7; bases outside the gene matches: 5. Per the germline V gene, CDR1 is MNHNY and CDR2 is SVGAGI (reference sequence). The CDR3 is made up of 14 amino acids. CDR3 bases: TGTGCCAGCAGTTACAGGCGGGAGGGGGGGACCCAGTACTTC. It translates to CASSYRREGGTQYF.

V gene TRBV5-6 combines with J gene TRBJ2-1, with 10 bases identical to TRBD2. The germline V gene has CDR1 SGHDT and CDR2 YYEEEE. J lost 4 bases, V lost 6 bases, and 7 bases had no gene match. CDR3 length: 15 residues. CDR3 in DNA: TGTGCCAGCATTTTTGGACTAGCGGCATACAATGAGCAGTTCTTC. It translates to CASIFGLAAYNEQFF.

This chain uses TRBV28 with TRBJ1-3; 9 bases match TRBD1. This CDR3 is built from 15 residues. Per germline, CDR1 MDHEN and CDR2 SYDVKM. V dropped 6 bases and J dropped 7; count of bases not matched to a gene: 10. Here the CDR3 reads CASRPRDRVGNTIYF. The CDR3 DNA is TGTGCCAGCAGACCTCGGGACAGGGTAGGGAACACCATATATTTT.

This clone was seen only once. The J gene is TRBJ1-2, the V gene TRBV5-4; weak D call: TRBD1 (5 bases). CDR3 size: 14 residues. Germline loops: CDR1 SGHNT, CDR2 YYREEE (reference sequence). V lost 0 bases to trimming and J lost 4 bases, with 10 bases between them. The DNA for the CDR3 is TGTGCCAGCAGCTTGGGACGGGGGAGCTATGGCTACACCTTC. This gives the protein CASSLGRGSYGYTF.

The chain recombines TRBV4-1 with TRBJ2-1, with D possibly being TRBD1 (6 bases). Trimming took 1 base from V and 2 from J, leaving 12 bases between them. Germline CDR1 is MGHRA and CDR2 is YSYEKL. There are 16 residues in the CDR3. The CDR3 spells CASSQAWQGPYNEQFF. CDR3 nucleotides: TGCGCCAGCAGCCAAGCTTGGCAGGGGCCCTACAATGAGCAGTTCTTC.

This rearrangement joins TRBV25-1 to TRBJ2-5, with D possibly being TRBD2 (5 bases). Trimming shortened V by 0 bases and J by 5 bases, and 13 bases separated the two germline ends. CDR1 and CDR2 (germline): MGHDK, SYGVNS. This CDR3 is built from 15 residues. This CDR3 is CASSEYAGVRETQYF. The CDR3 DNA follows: TGTGCCAGCAGTGAATATGCCGGGGTCCGGGAGACCCAGTACTTC.

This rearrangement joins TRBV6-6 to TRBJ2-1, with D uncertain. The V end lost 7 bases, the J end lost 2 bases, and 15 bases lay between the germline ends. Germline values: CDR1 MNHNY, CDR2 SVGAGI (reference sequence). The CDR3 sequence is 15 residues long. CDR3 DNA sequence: TGTGCCAGCACCATCCTGGACGGTACCTACAATGAGCAGTTCTTC. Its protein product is CASTILDGTYNEQFF.

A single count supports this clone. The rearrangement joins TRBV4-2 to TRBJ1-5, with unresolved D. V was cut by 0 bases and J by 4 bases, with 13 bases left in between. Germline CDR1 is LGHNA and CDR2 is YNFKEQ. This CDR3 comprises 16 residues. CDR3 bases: TGTGCCAGCAGCCAAGATCTGTACGGAGGTAATCAGCCCCAGCATTTT. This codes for CASSQDLYGGNQPQHF.

The CDR3, as DNA: TGTGCCAGCGGTAAGGAAACCGGCGAGCAGTACTTC. This sequence encodes CASGKETGEQYF. The chain joins TRBV6-1 to TRBJ2-5; the D is unclear. The DNA end lines up better with TRBJ2-7; the J call may be wrong. CDR3 length: 12 residues. CDR1 and CDR2 from the germline V gene are MNHNS and SASEGT.

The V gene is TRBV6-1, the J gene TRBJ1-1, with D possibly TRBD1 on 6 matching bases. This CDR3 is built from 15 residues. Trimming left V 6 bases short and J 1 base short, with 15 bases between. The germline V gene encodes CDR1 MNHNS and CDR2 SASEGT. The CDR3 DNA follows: TGTGCCAGCAGACGACAGGCGGCTCGGAACACTGAAGCTTTCTTT. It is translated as CASRRQAARNTEAFF.

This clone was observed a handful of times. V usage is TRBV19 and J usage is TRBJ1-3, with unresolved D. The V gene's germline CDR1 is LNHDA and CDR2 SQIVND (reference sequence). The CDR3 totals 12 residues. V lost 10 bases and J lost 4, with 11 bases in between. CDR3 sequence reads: CATGTRGNTIYF. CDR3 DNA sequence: TGTGCCACCGGTACCCGGGGAAACACCATATATTTT.

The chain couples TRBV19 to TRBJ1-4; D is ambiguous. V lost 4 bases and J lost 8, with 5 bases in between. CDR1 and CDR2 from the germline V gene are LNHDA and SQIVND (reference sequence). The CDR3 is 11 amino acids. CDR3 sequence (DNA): TGTGCCAGTAGTAAGAGCGAAAAACTGTTTTTT. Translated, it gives CASSKSEKLFF. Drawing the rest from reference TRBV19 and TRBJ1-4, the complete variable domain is DGGITQSPKYLFRKEGQNVTLSCEQNLNHDAMYWYRQDPGQGLRLIYYSQIVNDFQKGDIAEGYSVSREKKESFPLTVTSAQKNPTAFYLCASSKSEKLFFGSGTQLSVL.

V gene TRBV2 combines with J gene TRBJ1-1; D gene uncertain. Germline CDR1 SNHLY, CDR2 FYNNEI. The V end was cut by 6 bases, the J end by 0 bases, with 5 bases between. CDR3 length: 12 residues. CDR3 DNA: TGTGCCAGCAGGAACCTGAACACTGAAGCTTTCTTT. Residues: CASRNLNTEAFF.

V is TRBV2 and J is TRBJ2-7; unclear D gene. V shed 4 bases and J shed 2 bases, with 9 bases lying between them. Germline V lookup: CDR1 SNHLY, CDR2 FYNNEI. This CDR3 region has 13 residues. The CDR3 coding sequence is TGTGCCAGCAGTGTGGAACAGACCTACGAGCAGTACTTC. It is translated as CASSVEQTYEQYF.

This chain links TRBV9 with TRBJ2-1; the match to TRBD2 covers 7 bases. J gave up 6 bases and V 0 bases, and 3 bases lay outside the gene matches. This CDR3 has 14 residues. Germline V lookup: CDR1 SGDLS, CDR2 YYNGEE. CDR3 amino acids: CASSVGGRGNEQFF. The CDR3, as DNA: TGTGCCAGCAGCGTAGGTGGGAGGGGCAATGAGCAGTTCTTC.

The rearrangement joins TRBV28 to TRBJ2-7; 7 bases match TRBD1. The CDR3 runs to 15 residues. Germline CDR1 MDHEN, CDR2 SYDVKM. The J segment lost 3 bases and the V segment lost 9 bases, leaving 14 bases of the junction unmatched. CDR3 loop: CASASGAGGIYEQYF. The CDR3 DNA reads TGTGCCAGTGCCTCAGGGGCAGGGGGAATCTACGAGCAGTACTTC.

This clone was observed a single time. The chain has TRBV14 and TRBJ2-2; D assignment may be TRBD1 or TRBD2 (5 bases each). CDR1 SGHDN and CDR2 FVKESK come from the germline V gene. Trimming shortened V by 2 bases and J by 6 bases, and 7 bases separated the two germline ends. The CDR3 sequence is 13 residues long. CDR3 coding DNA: TGTGCCAGCAGCCAAAGAGGGGCCGGGGAGCTGTTTTTT. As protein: CASSQRGAGELFF.

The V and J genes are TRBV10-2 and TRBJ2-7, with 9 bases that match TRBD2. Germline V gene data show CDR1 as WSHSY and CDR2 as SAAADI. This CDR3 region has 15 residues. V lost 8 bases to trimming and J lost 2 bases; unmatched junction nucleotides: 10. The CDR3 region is CASFSGSLLTYEQYF. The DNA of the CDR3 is TGCGCCAGCTTTAGCGGGAGCCTTCTAACCTACGAGCAGTACTTC.

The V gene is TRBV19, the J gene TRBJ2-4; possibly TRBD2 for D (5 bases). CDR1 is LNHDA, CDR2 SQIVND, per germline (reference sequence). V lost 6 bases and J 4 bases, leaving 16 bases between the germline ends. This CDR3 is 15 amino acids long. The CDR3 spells CASSVTGRAKNIQYF. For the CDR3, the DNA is TGTGCCAGTAGCGTTACCGGGCGGGCTAAAAACATTCAGTACTTC.

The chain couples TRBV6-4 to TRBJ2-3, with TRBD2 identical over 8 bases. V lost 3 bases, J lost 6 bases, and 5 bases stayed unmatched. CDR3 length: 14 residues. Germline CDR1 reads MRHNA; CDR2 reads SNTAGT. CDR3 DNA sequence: TGTGCCAGCAGTGAGAGCGGGAGTCGGGATACGCAGTATTTT. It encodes CASSESGSRDTQYF.

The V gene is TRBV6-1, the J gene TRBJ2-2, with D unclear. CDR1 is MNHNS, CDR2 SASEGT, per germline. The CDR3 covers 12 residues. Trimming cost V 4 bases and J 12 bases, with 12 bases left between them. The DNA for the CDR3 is TGTGCCAGCAGTGTTGGTAGGGTTCAGCTGTTTTTT. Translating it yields CASSVGRVQLFF.